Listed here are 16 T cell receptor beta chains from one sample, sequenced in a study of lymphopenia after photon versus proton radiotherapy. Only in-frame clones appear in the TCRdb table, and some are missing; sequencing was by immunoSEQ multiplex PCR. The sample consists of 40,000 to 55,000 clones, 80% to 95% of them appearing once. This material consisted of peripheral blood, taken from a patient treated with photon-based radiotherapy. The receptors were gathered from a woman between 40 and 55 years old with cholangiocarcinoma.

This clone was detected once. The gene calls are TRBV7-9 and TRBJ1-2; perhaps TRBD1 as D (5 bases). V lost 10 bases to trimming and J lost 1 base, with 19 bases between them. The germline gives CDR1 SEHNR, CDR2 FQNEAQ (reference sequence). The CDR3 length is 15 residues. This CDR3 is CATPRRGALNYGYTF. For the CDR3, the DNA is TGTGCCACCCCTCGGCGAGGGGCGCTTAACTATGGCTACACCTTC.

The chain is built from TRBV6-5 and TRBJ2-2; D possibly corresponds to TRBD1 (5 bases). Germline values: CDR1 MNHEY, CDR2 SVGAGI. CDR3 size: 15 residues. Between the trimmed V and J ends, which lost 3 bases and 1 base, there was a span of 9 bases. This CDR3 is CASSYSTVNTGELFF. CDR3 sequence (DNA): TGTGCCAGCAGTTATTCGACAGTGAACACCGGGGAGCTGTTTTTT.

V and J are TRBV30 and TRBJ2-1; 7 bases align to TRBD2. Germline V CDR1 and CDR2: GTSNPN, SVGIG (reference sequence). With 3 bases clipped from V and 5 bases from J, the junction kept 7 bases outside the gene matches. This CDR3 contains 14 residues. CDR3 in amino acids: CAWRSVGGNNEQFF. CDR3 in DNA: TGTGCCTGGAGGTCTGTGGGAGGGAACAATGAGCAGTTCTTC.

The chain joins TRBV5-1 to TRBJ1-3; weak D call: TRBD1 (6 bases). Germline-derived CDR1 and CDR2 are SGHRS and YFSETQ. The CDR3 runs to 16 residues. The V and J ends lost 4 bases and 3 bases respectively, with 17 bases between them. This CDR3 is CASSLVGHKYGNTIYF. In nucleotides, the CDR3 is TGCGCCAGCAGCCTAGTGGGACATAAATATGGAAACACCATATATTTT.

CDR3 sequence reads: CASSGGGGTSYGYTF. The CDR3 DNA reads TGTGCCAGCAGCGGAGGGGGGGGTACAAGCTATGGCTACACCTTC. V gene TRBV5-4 combines with J gene TRBJ1-2; D may be TRBD1 (6 bases). CDR1 and CDR2 from the germline V gene are SGHNT and YYREEE (reference sequence). The CDR3 has 15 amino acids. V was shortened by 4 bases and J by 4 bases, with 17 bases between the two germline ends.

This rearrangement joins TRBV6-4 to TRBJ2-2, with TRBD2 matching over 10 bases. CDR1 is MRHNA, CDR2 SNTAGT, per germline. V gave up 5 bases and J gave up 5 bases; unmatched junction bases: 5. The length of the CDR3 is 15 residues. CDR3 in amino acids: CASSSLAGLTGELFF. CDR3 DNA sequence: TGTGCCAGCAGTTCACTAGCGGGGCTAACCGGGGAGCTGTTTTTT.

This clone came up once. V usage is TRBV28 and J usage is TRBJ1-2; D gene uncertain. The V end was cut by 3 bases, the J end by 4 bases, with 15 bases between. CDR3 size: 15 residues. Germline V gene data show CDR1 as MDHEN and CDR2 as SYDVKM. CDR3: CASSFSGGYGYGYTF. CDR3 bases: TGTGCCAGCAGTTTCTCGGGCGGGTACGGCTATGGCTACACCTTC.

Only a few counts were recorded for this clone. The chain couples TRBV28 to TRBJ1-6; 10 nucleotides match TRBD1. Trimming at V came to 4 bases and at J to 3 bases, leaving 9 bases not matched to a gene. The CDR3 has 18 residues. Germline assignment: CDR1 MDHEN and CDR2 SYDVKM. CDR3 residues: CASSSQDRGHSYNSPLHF. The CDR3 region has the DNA TGTGCCAGCAGTTCCCAAGACAGGGGGCATAGCTATAATTCACCCCTCCACTTT.

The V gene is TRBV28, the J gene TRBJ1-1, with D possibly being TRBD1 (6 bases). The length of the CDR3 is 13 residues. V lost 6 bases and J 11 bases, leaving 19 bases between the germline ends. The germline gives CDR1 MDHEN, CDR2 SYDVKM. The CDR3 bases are TGTGCCAGCAGCCCACTGGGGGGGCAGTCGGCTTTCTTT. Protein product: CASSPLGGQSAFF.

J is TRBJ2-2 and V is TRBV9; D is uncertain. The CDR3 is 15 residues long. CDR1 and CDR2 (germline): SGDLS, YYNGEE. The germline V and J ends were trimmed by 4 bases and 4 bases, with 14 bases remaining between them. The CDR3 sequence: CASSLQSVPTGELFF. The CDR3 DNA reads TGTGCCAGCAGCCTACAGTCCGTCCCCACCGGGGAGCTGTTTTTT.

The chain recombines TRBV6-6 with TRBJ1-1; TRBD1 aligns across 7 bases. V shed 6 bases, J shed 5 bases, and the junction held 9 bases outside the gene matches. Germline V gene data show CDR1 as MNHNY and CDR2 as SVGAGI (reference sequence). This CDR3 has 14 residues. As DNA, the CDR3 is TGTGCCAGCAGCATCCGACAGGGATGGACTGAAGCTTTCTTT. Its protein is CASSIRQGWTEAFF.

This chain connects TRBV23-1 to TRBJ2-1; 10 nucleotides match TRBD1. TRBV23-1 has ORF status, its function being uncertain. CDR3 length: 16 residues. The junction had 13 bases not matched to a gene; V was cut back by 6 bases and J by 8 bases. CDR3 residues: CASRLSGTGVFYEQFF. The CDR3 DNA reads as TGCGCCAGCAGACTATCCGGGACAGGGGTTTTCTATGAGCAGTTCTTC.

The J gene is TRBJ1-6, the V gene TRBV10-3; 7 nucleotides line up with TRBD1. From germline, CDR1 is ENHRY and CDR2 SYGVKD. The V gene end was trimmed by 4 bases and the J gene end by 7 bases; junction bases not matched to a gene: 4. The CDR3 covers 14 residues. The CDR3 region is CAISVEGANSPLHF. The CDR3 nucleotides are TGTGCCATCAGTGTGGAGGGGGCGAATTCACCCCTCCACTTT.

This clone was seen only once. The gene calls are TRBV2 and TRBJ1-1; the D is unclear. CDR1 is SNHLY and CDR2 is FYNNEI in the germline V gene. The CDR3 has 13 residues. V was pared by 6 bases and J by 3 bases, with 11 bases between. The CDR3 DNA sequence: TGTGCCAGCAGACCGAGAGAGGACACTGAAGCTTTCTTT. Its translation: CASRPREDTEAFF.

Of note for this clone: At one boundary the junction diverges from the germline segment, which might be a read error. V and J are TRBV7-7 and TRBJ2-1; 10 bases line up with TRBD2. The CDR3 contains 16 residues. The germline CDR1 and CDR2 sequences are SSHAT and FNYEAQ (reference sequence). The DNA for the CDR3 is TGTGCTAGCAGCTTAGAAATAGCGGGGGGACACAATGAGCAGTTCTTC. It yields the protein CASSLEIAGGHNEQFF.

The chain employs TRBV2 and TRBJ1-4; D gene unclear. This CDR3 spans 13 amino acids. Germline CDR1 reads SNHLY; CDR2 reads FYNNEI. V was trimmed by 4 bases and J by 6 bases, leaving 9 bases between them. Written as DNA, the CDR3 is TGTGCCAGCAGTGGAATTTGGGATGAAAAACTGTTTTTT. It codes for CASSGIWDEKLFF.